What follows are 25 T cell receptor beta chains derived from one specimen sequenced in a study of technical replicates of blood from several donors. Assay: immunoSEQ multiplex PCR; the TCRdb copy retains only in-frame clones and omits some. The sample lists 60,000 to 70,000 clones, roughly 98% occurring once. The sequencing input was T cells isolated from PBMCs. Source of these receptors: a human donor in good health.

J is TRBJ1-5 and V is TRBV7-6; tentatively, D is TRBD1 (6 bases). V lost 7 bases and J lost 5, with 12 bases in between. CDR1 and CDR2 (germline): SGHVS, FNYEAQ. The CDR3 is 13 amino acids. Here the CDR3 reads CASTEGVDQPQHF. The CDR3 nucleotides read TGTGCCAGCACAGAGGGGGTTGATCAGCCCCAGCATTTT.

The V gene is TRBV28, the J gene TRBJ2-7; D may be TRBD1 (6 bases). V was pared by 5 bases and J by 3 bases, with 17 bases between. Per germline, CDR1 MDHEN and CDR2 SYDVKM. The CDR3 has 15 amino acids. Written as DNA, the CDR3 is TGTGCCAGCAGTGACCAACAGGGAGATTTCTACGAGCAGTACTTC. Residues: CASSDQQGDFYEQYF.

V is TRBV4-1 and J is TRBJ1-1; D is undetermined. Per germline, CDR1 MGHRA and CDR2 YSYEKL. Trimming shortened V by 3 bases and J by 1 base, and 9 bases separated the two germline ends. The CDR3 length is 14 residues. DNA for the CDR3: TGCGCCAGCAGCCAGGTCCCGGGGAACACTGAAGCTTTCTTT. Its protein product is CASSQVPGNTEAFF.

DNA of the CDR3: TGTGCCAGCAGCTCGTGGACAGGGATGAACACCGGGGAGCTGTTTTTT. This gives the protein CASSSWTGMNTGELFF. The V and J genes are TRBV11-3 and TRBJ2-2; 8 bases align to TRBD1. CDR1 is SGHNT, CDR2 YENEEA, per germline. Trimming took 4 bases from V and 1 from J; bases not matched to a gene: 5. The CDR3 extends over 16 amino acids.

The CDR3 loop is CSVGGHVQETQYF. The CDR3 DNA reads as TGCAGCGTTGGGGGACACGTCCAAGAGACCCAGTACTTC. The chain carries TRBV29-1 and TRBJ2-5, with TRBD1 as a possible D gene (6 bases). This CDR3 is built from 13 residues. V lost 4 bases, J lost 1 base, and 10 bases lay in between. Germline CDR1 and CDR2: SQVTM and ANQGSEA.

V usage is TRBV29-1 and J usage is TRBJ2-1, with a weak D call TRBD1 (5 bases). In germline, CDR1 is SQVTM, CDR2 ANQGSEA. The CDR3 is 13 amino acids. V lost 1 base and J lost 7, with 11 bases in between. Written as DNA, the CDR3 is TGCAGCGTTGAAGTAGGGTCAGGGAATGAGCAGTTCTTC. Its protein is CSVEVGSGNEQFF.

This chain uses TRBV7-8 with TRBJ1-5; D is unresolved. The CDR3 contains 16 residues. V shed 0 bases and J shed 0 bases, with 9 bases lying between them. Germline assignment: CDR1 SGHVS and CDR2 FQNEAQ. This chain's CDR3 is CASSLAGIHSNQPQHF. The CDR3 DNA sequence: TGTGCCAGCAGCTTAGCGGGCATCCATAGCAATCAGCCCCAGCATTTT. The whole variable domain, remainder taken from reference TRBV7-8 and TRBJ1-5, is GAGVSQSPRYKVAKRGQDVALRCDPISGHVSLFWYQQALGQGPEFLTYFQNEAQLDKSGLPSDRFFAERPEGSVSTLKIQRTQQEDSAVYLCASSLAGIHSNQPQHFGDGTRLSIL.

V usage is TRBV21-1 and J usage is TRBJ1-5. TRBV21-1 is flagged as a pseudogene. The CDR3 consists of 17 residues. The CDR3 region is CASSPQDKFPHGGPQHF. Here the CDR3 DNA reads TGTGCCAGCAGCCCCCAGGACAAATTCCCACACGGGGGGCCCCAGCATTTT.

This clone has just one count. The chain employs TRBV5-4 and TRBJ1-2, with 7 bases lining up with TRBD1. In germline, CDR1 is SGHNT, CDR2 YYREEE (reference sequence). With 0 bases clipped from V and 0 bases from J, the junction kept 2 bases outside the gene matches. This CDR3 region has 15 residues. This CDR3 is CASSLVGQTNYGYTF. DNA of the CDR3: TGTGCCAGCAGCTTGGTGGGACAGACTAACTATGGCTACACCTTC. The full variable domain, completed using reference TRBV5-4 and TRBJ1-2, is ETGVTQSPTHLIKTRGQQVTLRCSSQSGHNTVSWYQQALGQGPQFIFQYYREEENGRGNFPPRFSGLQFPNYSSELNVNALELDDSALYLCASSLVGQTNYGYTFGSGTRLTVV.

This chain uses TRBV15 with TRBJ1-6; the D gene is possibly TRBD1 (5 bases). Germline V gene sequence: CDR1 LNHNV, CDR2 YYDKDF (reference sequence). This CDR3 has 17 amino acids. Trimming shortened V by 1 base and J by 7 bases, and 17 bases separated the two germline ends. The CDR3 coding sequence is TGTGCCACCAGCAGAGTGGGGTATGGGGGGAACAATTCACCCCTCCACTTT. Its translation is CATSRVGYGGNNSPLHF.

The DNA of the CDR3 is TGTGCCAGCAGCTTATCTGGGGACTCCCTACGAAATGAGCAGTTCTTC. Translated: CASSLSGDSLRNEQFF. This rearrangement joins TRBV11-2 to TRBJ2-1; tentative D call: TRBD2 (6 bases). The CDR3 runs to 16 residues. Germline CDR1 reads SGHAT; CDR2 reads FQNNGV. Trimming cost V 2 bases and J 7 bases, with 18 bases left between them.

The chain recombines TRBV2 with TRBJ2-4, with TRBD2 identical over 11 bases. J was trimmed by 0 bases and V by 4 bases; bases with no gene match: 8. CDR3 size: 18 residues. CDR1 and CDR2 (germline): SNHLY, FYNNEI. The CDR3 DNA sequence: TGTGCCAGCAGTGTCTCACTAGCGGGAGTTGTAGCCAAAAACATTCAGTACTTC. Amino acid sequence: CASSVSLAGVVAKNIQYF.

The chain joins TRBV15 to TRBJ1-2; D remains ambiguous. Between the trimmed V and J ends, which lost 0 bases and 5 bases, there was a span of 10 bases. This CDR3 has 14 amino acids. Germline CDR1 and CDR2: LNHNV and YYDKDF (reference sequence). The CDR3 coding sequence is TGTGCCACCAGCAGAGATCCGGGGAGTTATGGCTACACCTTC. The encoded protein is CATSRDPGSYGYTF. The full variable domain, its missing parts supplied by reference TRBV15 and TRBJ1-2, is DAMVIQNPRYQVTQFGKPVTLSCSQTLNHNVMYWYQQKSSQAPKLLFHYYDKDFNNEADTPDNFQSRRPNTSFCFLDIRSPGLGDTAMYLCATSRDPGSYGYTFGSGTRLTVV.

The CDR3 spells CASSLNRTGVNTEAFF. The CDR3 bases are TGTGCCAGCAGCCTCAACCGGACAGGGGTGAACACTGAAGCTTTCTTT. The chain has TRBV7-8 and TRBJ1-1; 9 nucleotides align to TRBD1. Per the germline V gene, CDR1 is SGHVS and CDR2 is FQNEAQ. The CDR3 has 16 residues. Trimming cost V 5 bases and J 0 bases; bases outside gene matches: 7.

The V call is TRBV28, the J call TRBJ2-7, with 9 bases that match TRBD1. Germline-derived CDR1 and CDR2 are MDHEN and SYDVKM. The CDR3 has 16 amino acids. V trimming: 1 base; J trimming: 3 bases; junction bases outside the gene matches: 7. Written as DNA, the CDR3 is TGTGCCAGCAGTTTATCTGGGACAGGGATACTCTACGAGCAGTACTTC. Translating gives CASSLSGTGILYEQYF.

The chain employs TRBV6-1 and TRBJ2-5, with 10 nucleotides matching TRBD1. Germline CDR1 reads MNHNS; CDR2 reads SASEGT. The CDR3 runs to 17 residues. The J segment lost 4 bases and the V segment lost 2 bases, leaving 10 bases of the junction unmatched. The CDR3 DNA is TGTGCCAGCAGTGAATGGGGACAGGGGCAATTTGGAGAGACCCAGTACTTC. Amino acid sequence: CASSEWGQGQFGETQYF.

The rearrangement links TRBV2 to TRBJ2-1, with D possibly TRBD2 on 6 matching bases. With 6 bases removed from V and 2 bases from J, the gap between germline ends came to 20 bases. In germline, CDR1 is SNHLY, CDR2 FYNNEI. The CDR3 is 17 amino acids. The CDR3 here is CASSHQGGSITYNEQFF. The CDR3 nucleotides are TGTGCCAGCAGCCATCAAGGAGGGAGCATTACCTACAATGAGCAGTTCTTC.

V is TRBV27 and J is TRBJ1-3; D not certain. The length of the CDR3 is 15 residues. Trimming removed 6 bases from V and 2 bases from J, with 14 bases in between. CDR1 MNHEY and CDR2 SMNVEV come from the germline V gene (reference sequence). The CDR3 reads CASRTGRGAGNTIYF. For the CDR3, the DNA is TGTGCCAGCAGAACGGGAAGAGGAGCTGGAAACACCATATATTTT.

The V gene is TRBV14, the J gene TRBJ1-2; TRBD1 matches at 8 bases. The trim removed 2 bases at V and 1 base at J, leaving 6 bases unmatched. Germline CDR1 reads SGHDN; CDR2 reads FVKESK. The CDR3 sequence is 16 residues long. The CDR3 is CASSQFAGGNNYGYTF. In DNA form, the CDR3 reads TGTGCCAGCAGCCAATTCGCAGGGGGCAATAACTATGGCTACACCTTC.

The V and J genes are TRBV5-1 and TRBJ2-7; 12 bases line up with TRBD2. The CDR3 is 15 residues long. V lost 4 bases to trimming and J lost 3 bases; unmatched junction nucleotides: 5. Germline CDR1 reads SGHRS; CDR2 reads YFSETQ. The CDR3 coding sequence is TGCGCCAGCAGCCCAGGACTAGCGGGGATCTACGAGCAGTACTTC. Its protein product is CASSPGLAGIYEQYF. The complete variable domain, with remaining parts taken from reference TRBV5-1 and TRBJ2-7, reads KAGVTQTPRYLIKTRGQQVTLSCSPISGHRSVSWYQQTPGQGLQFLFEYFSETQRNKGNFPGRFSGRQFSNSRSEMNVSTLELGDSALYLCASSPGLAGIYEQYFGPGTRLTVT.

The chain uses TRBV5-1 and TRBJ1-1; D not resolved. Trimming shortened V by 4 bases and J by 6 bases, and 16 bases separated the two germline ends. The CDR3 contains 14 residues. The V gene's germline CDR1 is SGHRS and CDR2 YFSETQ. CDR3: CASSPQVGGSEAFF. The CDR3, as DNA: TGCGCCAGCAGCCCCCAGGTGGGAGGTTCTGAAGCTTTCTTT.

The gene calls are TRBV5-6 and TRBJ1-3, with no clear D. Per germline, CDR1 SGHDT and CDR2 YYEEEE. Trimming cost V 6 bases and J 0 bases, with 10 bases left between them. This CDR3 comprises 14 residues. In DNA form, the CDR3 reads TGTGCCAGCACCTCCGAGGGCTCTGGAAACACCATATATTTT. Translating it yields CASTSEGSGNTIYF.

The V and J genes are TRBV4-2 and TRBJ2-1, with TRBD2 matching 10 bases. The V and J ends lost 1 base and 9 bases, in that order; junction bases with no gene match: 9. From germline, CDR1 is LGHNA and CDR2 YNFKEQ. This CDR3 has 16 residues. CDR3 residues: CASSQVTSGAPGEQFF. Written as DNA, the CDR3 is TGTGCCAGCAGCCAAGTAACTAGCGGGGCTCCTGGTGAGCAGTTCTTC.

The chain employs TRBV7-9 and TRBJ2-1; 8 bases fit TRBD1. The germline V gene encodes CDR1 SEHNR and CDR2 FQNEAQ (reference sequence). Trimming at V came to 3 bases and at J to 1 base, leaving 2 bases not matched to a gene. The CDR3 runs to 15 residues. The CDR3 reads CASSFDRGSYNEQFF. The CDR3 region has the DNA TGTGCCAGCAGCTTCGACAGGGGTTCCTACAATGAGCAGTTCTTC.

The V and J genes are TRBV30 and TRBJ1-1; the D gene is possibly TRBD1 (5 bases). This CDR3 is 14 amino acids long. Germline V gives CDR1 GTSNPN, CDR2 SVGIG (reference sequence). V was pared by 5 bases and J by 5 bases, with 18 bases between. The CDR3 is CAWGRGQGGTEAFF. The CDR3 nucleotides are TGTGCCTGGGGACGAGGGCAGGGAGGGACTGAAGCTTTCTTT.